This T cell receptor (beta chain) was recovered during a study of T cells in Graves' hyperthyroidism and ophthalmopathy. On the study more broadly: Peripheral blood was drawn at first diagnosis, prior to all treatment. Study results and limitations: Ophthalmopathy, which appeared later, was predicted by the model a median about 6 months before onset. Most thyroid clonotypes expanded above 0.001 were also detected in blood.

RNA transcripts gave rise to amplified TCR beta CDR3 regions. During a first-round RT-PCR of the TCR CDR3, the HTBI primer set was used. Each CDR3 protein is one row after TCRdb ran MiXCR on the multiplex PCR reads. This table holds about 520,000 distinct CDR3 sequences, less than 25% found once. This clonotype was counted many times. Its antigen is currently unknown. CDR1 is SGDLS, CDR2 YYNGEE, per germline. This CDR3 spans 13 amino acids. The V end was cut by 1 base, the J end by 4 bases, with 7 bases between. This clonotype was sampled from a woman aged 30 to 39 with Graves' ophthalmopathy. The source material was blood. This rearrangement joins TRBV9 to TRBJ2-3, with D perhaps matching TRBD1 (5 bases). The CDR3 loop reads CASSVWGADTQYF. The CDR3 region has the DNA TGTGCCAGCAGCGTATGGGGCGCAGATACGCAGTATTTT.